The rows below give T cell receptor beta chains drawn from one sample of a study of OX40 agonist ivuxolimab in advanced cancers. The table came from immunoSEQ multiplex PCR; TCRdb's copy has only in-frame clones and leaves some out. The sample has 30,000 to 35,000 clones, approximately 80% seen once; the top ten hold approximately 1.3%. This specimen was CD4+ or CD8+ T cells sorted from blood, taken in a trial of the OX40 agonist ivuxolimab. These receptors were collected from an adult with an advanced solid tumor such as melanoma, head and neck, liver or kidney cancer. CDR3s include the opening cysteine and the closing phenylalanine or tryptophan. The D gene is left open where the match is weak. Size is stated for part of the rows, as once, few or many counts, or as a class when the clone is expanded.

>TRBV11-3|few|TRBJ2-1|.
CASSLTGSNEQFF
TGTGCCAGCAGCTTAACGGGTAGTAATGAGCAGTTCTTC
>TRBV5-5|once|TRBJ2-7|.
CASGIYEQYF
TGTGCCAGCGGTATCTACGAGCAGTACTTC
>TRBV6-1|.|TRBJ1-3|.
CASSFTSYSGNTIYF
TGTGCCAGCAGCTTTACCTCCTACTCTGGAAACACCATATATTTT
>TRBV5-8|few|TRBJ1-2|.
CASRAMGSSGYTF
TGTGCCAGCAGAGCGATGGGAAGTAGTGGCTACACCTTC
>TRBV7-2|.|TRBJ2-1|.
CASSLQGTYNEQFF
TGTGCCAGCAGCCTACAGGGAACCTACAATGAGCAGTTCTTC
>TRBV7-2|.|TRBJ1-1|.
CASSFSGSSYGTEAFF
TGTGCCAGCAGCTTTTCGGGGTCCTCTTATGGCACTGAAGCTTTCTTT
>TRBV7-2|.|TRBJ2-1|.
CATGRGNEQFF
TGTGCCACCGGGCGGGGCAATGAGCAGTTCTTC
>TRBV9|.|TRBJ2-2|.
CASSLWGSGELFF
TGTGCCAGCAGCCTCTGGGGATCCGGGGAGCTGTTTTTT
>TRBV5-4|.|TRBJ2-3|.
CASSLAGVGDTQYF
TGTGCCAGCAGCTTGGCCGGGGTTGGAGATACGCAGTATTTT
>TRBV7-2|.|TRBJ1-1|.
CASSLGVHRGTEAFF
TGTGCCAGCAGCTTAGGGGTGCACCGAGGGACTGAAGCTTTCTTT
>TRBV21-1|once|TRBJ2-4|.
CASSKGGAGGKNIQYF
TGTGCCAGCAGCAAGGGAGGGGCAGGGGGTAAAAACATTCAGTACTTC
>TRBV18|few|TRBJ1-2|.
CASSPPHGGGYTF
TGTGCCAGCTCACCACCCCACGGTGGTGGCTACACCTTC
>TRBV9|.|TRBJ2-3|TRBD2
CASSGLAGGPGADTQYF
TGTGCCAGCAGCGGACTAGCGGGGGGGCCAGGAGCAGATACGCAGTATTTT
>TRBV16|.|TRBJ2-7|.
CASSITYEQYF
TGTGCCAGCAGCATTACCTACGAGCAGTACTTC
>TRBV7-2|.|TRBJ2-3|.
CASSRGQGLGTDTQYF
TGTGCCAGCTCCCGAGGTCAGGGGCTAGGCACAGATACGCAGTATTTT